Listed here is a single T cell receptor beta chain. The target of this receptor is not known. Base qualities were left out, and no much larger clone turns up one base away. A patient counted as having stable Graves' hyperthyroidism if no progression to ophthalmopathy occurred over 18 months of follow-up. Hyperthyroidism patients were aged 18 to 65 years and newly diagnosed, with disease duration of less than 2 months. The study excluded patients with uncontrolled infections, other autoimmune diseases, pregnancy or lactation. Diagnoses were based on clinical symptoms, serum thyroxine and TRAb, thyroid ultrasound and orbital computed tomography. PBMCs were isolated from about 9.2 ml of fresh peripheral blood by Ficoll-Paque density gradient centrifugation. Total RNA was extracted using Trizol reagent, and RNA quality was assessed on an Agilent 2100 Bioanalyzer. The TCR beta CDR3 regions were amplified from the RNA transcripts. The first round of RT-PCR for the TCR CDR3 was performed with the HTBI primer set and the Qiagen OneStep RT-PCR kit. The libraries were constructed in a second round of multiplex PCR and then size-selected and purified. Sequencing of the libraries was done on an Illumina HiSeq2000 using paired-end 100 bp reads. The study's own analysis went as follows. Raw data were processed with SOAPnuke, discarding reads with adapters, uncalled bases, mean Phred below 15, or no exact constant-primer or identifier match. COPE v1.2.5 was used to merge the high-quality paired reads, and each unique nucleotide sequence was defined as a clonotype. Clonotypes were aligned to IMGT TRBV, TRBD and TRBJ reference segments using MiTCR v1.1. Analysis was restricted to V-J combinations with a frequency above 0.0001, which covered 99.2% of repertoires. The TCS score was defined as F50 (clonal expansion) divided by E x V (chaos), with BLOSUM62-based TCRdist calculated between CDR3 peptides within each V-J. Welch's t-statistics and random forest reduced several hundred V-J features to about 12, which were used in a naive Bayes classifier (R e1071). Thyroid-blood repertoire similarity was quantified with the Morisita-Horn index. Starting from the raw public reads, TCRdb applied fastp trimming at Q25, assembled clones with MiXCR and retained in-frame beta chains. Rows merge per CDR3 protein into single entries with the most common DNA and genes. These V and J calls rely on TCRdb rather than the paper's analysis. The sample profile shows around 720,000 distinct CDR3 sequences; around a third of them were found once. More than 25% of the sample is held by the ten biggest clonotypes.

For CDR1 and CDR2, the germline V gene lists LGHNA and YSLEER. The CDR3, cysteine through phenylalanine, is 14 amino acids long. Left in the record is the CDR3 DNA by itself, 42 bases read in frame from the first base. The junction shows trimming of 4 bases on V and 8 bases on J, and the gene matches do not reach 10 bases of it. The sample comes from a study of T cells in Graves' hyperthyroidism and ophthalmopathy (dated by TCRdb to about 2019). A note on the overall study: Peripheral blood samples were taken at initial diagnosis, before any treatment was given. Prospective prediction of ophthalmopathy was tested in an independent validation cohort of fewer than 20 hyperthyroidism patients and some 17 patients who later progressed to ophthalmopathy. The paper describes TCR Vbeta CDR3 sequencing of 120 to 150 peripheral blood samples, made up of about 41 ophthalmopathy patients, 70 to 75 hyperthyroidism patients and 17 progressor patients. TCR V-J signatures able to tell the groups apart were searched for in a discovery cohort of around 95 patients, of whom over 40 had Graves' ophthalmopathy and around 57 had stable Graves' hyperthyroidism. The approximately 90 discovery patients were randomly split 7:3 into training and test sets. After sampling, hyperthyroidism patients received methimazole starting at 30 mg daily, and ophthalmopathy patients received high-dose intravenous methylprednisolone. In roughly six Graves' hyperthyroidism patients, the study also compared T-cell repertoires from thyroid tissue with T-cell repertoires from blood. Results and caveats for the whole study, not just this receptor: In validation, the model predicted progression to ophthalmopathy a median of about 6.5 months before onset, with about 71% sensitivity and about 72% specificity. Most expanded thyroid clonotypes (frequency above 0.001) were also found in blood, which suggests that blood repertoires may mirror thyroid immune responses. Sample size was not statistically predetermined, and blinding of investigators to group allocation was not performed. A model built on a 13 V-J signature distinguished ophthalmopathy from stable hyperthyroidism, reaching 87.88% sensitivity and approximately 83% specificity in cross-validation and 80%/75% in testing.

This receptor was obtained from a woman aged 40 to 49 with Graves' hyperthyroidism. The sample consisted of blood. The chain joins TRBV4-3 to TRBJ1-1; the junction holds 7 bases that match TRBD1. Here is the DNA: TGCGCCAGCAGCCGAGCAGGGGGTCGGGACGAAGCTTTCTTT. Its translation is CASSRAGGRDEAFF.